The text below deals with one TCR beta chain. Measured with immunoSEQ multiplex PCR; TCRdb has only the in-frame clones, and not every one. This sample has about 120,000 clones, with 88% found just once. CDR3 length: 14 amino acids. Germline lookup yields CDR1 SEHNR and CDR2 FQNEAQ (reference sequence). Germline trimming cut 5 bases from V and 6 bases from J; bases unmatched to any gene: 3. The source of the sample is a study of control samples from healthy donors and cancer patients. This chain connects TRBV7-9 to TRBJ1-6; 8 bases align to TRBD1. The TCR sequence derives from a woman in her fifties or sixties with lung cancer. Sequences were obtained from PBMCs. CDR3 DNA: TGTGCCAGCAGCCAACAGGGGGTTAATTCACCCCTCCACTTT. Translating gives CASSQQGVNSPLHF.